These 3 T cell receptor beta chains were sequenced from one sample in a study of T cell responses to AZD1222 COVID-19 vaccine. This table comes from immunoSEQ multiplex PCR, and its TCRdb copy is limited to in-frame clones, with some not included. The data hold about 130,000 clones, with approximately 92% observed a single time. The source material was peripheral blood, sampled 28 days after the second AZD1222 dose. The receptors derive from an adult who received the AZD1222 COVID-19 vaccine.

This chain joins TRBV5-1 and TRBJ2-1; no reliable D call. Germline V CDR1 and CDR2: SGHRS, YFSETQ. Trimming removed 0 bases from V and 3 bases from J, with 7 bases in between. This CDR3 is built from 14 residues. In DNA form, the CDR3 reads TGCGCCAGCAGCTTGGGCGGAAGCTACAATGAGCAGTTCTTC. It codes for CASSLGGSYNEQFF.

V and J are TRBV5-1 and TRBJ1-2; TRBD1 agrees at 10 bases. The germline V gene encodes CDR1 SGHRS and CDR2 YFSETQ. The V segment lost 6 bases and the J segment 3 bases; nucleotides outside the gene matches: 14. This CDR3 comprises 17 residues. Here the CDR3 reads CASKPGQGPSAYYGYTF. CDR3 bases: TGCGCCAGCAAACCGGGACAGGGGCCTTCCGCCTACTATGGCTACACCTTC.

In nucleotides, the CDR3 is TGTGCCAGCAGAGCGGGGGGCCGATTATACACCTACGAGCAGTACTTC. This sequence encodes CASRAGGRLYTYEQYF. The chain uses TRBV2 and TRBJ2-7; 9 nucleotides match TRBD2. Germline lookup yields CDR1 SNHLY and CDR2 FYNNEI. The CDR3 loop spans 16 amino acids. With V trimmed by 6 bases and J by 2 bases, 11 bases remained unmatched.